This TCR beta chain was profiled in a study of read filtering for tumor transcriptome and immune sequencing. About the research overall: TCR-mapped reads were about 4 to 11 million with IR-seq versus roughly 80 to 1,300 with RNA-seq.

A note on this clonotype: Mismatch with germline at one junction end may stem from a read error.

CDR3 length: 15 residues. The germline CDR1 and CDR2 sequences are SGHVS and FNYEAQ. From about 400 ng of RNA, a library with molecular barcoded alpha/delta and beta/gamma adaptors was made. Each CDR3 protein gets one entry after TCRdb re-called the reads with MiXCR. This table has over 35,000 distinct CDR3 sequences, around an eighth appearing once. This rearrangement joins TRBV7-6 to TRBJ2-1, with 12 bases lining up with TRBD2. This sequence originates from a donor aged 40 or over with multiple myeloma. The specimen sequenced was a population of CD138-negative cells sorted from bone marrow. CDR3 amino acids: CASSPRRTSGEGQLF. The CDR3 region has the DNA TGTGCCAGCAGCCCAAGGCGGACTAGCGGGGAAGGGCAGCTCTTC.